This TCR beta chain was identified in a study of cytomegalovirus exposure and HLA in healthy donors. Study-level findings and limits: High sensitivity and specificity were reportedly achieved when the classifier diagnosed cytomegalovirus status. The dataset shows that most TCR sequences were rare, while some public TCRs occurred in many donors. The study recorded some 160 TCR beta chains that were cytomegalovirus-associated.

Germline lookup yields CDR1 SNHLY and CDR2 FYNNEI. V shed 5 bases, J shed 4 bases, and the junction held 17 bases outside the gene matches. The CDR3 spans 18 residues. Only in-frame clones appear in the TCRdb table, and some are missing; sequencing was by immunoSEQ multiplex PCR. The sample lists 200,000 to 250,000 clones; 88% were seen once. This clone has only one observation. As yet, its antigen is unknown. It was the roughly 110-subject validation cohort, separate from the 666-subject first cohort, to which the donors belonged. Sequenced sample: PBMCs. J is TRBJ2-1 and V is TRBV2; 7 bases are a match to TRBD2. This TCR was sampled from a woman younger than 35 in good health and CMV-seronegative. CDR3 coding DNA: TGTGCCAGCAGTTCACCTCCTATACTAGCGCCTAAATACAATGAGCAGTTCTTC. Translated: CASSSPPILAPKYNEQFF. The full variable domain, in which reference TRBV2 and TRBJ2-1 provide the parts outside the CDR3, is EPEVTQTPSHQVTQMGQEVILRCVPISNHLYFYWYRQILGQKVEFLVSFYNNEISEKSEIFDDQFSVERPDGSNFTLKIRSTKLEDSAMYFCASSSPPILAPKYNEQFFGPGTRLTVL.